Ten or more counts support the clone carrying this T cell receptor (beta chain). The data belong to a study of Graves' ophthalmopathy and Graves' hyperthyroidism. Study-wide context: Peripheral blood collection took place at initial diagnosis, before any treatment.

V was pared by 6 bases and J by 0 bases, with 8 bases between. This CDR3 comprises 13 residues. Germline assignment: CDR1 SNHLY and CDR2 FYNNEI. Using RNA transcripts, the TCR beta CDR3 regions were amplified. Second-round multiplex PCR followed a first-round RT-PCR using HTBI primers. MiXCR was run by TCRdb on the multiplex PCR reads, yielding one entry per CDR3 protein. The data show 400,000 to 500,000 distinct CDR3 sequences, 20% to 25% seen once. This TCR derives from a young woman with stable Graves' hyperthyroidism. The chain combines TRBV2 with TRBJ1-1; D might be TRBD1 (5 bases). The sequenced sample consisted of peripheral blood. The CDR3 DNA sequence: TGTGCCAGCAGGGACACTCTGAACACTGAAGCTTTCTTT. Translating gives CASRDTLNTEAFF.